These 28 T cell receptor beta chains share one sample of origin, sequenced in a study of shared clonotypes between healthy human individuals. This table comes from immunoSEQ multiplex PCR, and its TCRdb copy is limited to in-frame clones, with some not included. The sample includes about 2 million clones, approximately 95% of them seen just once. The sequencing sample was made of naive CD4+ T cells sorted from blood. Subset of the sample: CD45RA+ positively selected. These receptors were collected from a man between 18 and 29 years old in good health.

In its sample, this clone was seen once. The rearrangement links TRBV30 to TRBJ1-2, with TRBD1 as a possible D gene (6 bases). The germline gives CDR1 GTSNPN, CDR2 SVGIG (reference sequence). The V and J ends lost 1 base and 8 bases respectively, with 17 bases between them. This CDR3 is 14 amino acids long. DNA of the CDR3: TGTGCCTGGAGTGGGGAACAGGGCAACGAGGGCTACACCTTC. Amino acids: CAWSGEQGNEGYTF.

This clone occurred once. Its ends do not fully match the called genes, so a read error is possible. The V gene is TRBV5-1, the J gene TRBJ2-1; 11 bases map to TRBD2. The CDR3 length is 14 residues. Germline V CDR1 and CDR2: SGHRS, YFSETQ. The CDR3 protein is CASSGGDSGRALVF. CDR3 bases: TGCGCCAGCAGCGGAGGAGATAGCGGGAGGGCCTTGGTCTTC.

This chain connects TRBV5-1 to TRBJ2-2; TRBD2 matches 9 bases. V shed 1 base, J shed 7 bases, and the junction held 11 bases outside the gene matches. This CDR3 has 17 residues. The germline gives CDR1 SGHRS, CDR2 YFSETQ. The CDR3 DNA is TGCGCCAGCAGCTTGATGCAGATAGGTAGCGGGAGCGGGGAGCTGTTTTTT. This translates into CASSLMQIGSGSGELFF.

This chain uses TRBV6-5 with TRBJ1-6, with D hard to call. This CDR3 has 14 amino acids. The V end was cut by 5 bases, the J end by 4 bases, with 9 bases between. The germline gives CDR1 MNHEY, CDR2 SVGAGI. CDR3 sequence: CASSRTEYNSPLHF. The CDR3 DNA reads as TGTGCCAGCAGTCGGACGGAGTATAATTCACCCCTCCACTTT.

On this clone itself: A much bigger clone sits one base away, suggesting this may be a read error. Other DNA sequences in the sample encode the same CDR3. This chain uses TRBV13 with TRBJ2-7; D remains ambiguous. Trimming stripped 0 bases from V and 4 bases from J, with 1 base between. The CDR3 extends over 11 amino acids. The germline CDR1 and CDR2 sequences are PRHDT and FYEKMQ (reference sequence). The CDR3 loop is CASSLGYEQYF. CDR3 DNA: TGTGCCAGCAGCTTAGGTTACGAGCAGTACTTC.

As to this clone: At the DNA level, this CDR3 is encoded by other sequences in the same sample as well. This chain links TRBV2 with TRBJ1-5; D unresolved. CDR3 size: 14 residues. The V and J ends lost 5 bases and 1 base respectively, with 9 bases between them. Germline assignment: CDR1 SNHLY and CDR2 FYNNEI. The CDR3: CASSRTASNQPQHF. The CDR3 coding sequence is TGTGCCAGCAGTAGGACGGCCAGCAATCAGCCCCAGCATTTT.

The CDR3: CATSFDRTLAKNIQYF. As DNA, the CDR3 is TGTGCCACCAGCTTTGACAGGACGTTAGCCAAAAACATTCAGTACTTC. The V call is TRBV15, the J call TRBJ2-4, with D possibly matching TRBD1 (6 bases). CDR3 length equals 16 residues. Trimming took off 5 bases at V and 0 bases at J, with 14 bases between the two ends. CDR1 and CDR2 from the germline V gene are LNHNV and YYDKDF (reference sequence).

The gene calls are TRBV25-1 and TRBJ2-2; D gene unclear. V shed 1 base and J shed 12 bases, with 6 bases lying between them. The CDR3 consists of 11 residues. From germline, CDR1 is MGHDK and CDR2 SYGVNS. Here the CDR3 DNA reads TGTGCCAGCAGTGAATTAGAGAAGCTGTTTTTT. Its translation: CASSELEKLFF.

This rearrangement joins TRBV6-1 to TRBJ1-1; 7 nucleotides match TRBD1. Germline V gene data show CDR1 as MNHNS and CDR2 as SASEGT. With V trimmed by 0 bases and J by 0 bases, 19 bases remained unmatched. The CDR3 contains 21 residues. CDR3 bases: TGTGCCAGCAGTGAAGCGGTCCCCTCGACAGGGATGTTGGGGATGAACACTGAAGCTTTCTTT. Its protein is CASSEAVPSTGMLGMNTEAFF.

The V gene is TRBV30, the J gene TRBJ2-7, with D maybe TRBD1 (6 bases). V lost 3 bases, J lost 9 bases, and 15 bases lay in between. Germline V gene sequence: CDR1 GTSNPN, CDR2 SVGIG (reference sequence). The CDR3 runs 12 residues. CDR3 nucleotide sequence: TGTGCCTGGAGCAGGGGAGCTATGGGGCAGTACTTC. It yields the protein CAWSRGAMGQYF.

The rearrangement uses TRBV28 and TRBJ1-2; weak D call: TRBD1 (6 bases). This CDR3 spans 14 amino acids. CDR1 MDHEN and CDR2 SYDVKM come from the germline V gene. With 6 bases removed from V and 4 bases from J, the gap between germline ends came to 15 bases. This CDR3 is CASRKAGVTYGYTF. The CDR3, as DNA: TGTGCCAGCAGGAAGGCAGGGGTAACCTATGGCTACACCTTC.

The chain employs TRBV5-4 and TRBJ1-1; perhaps TRBD1 as D (6 bases). This CDR3 contains 13 residues. CDR1 is SGHNT, CDR2 YYREEE, per germline (reference sequence). Trimming removed 2 bases at V and 6 bases at J, with 11 bases between. In nucleotides, the CDR3 is TGTGCCAGCAGCTTTCTAGGGGGAGCTGAAGCTTTCTTT. It yields the protein CASSFLGGAEAFF.

The rearrangement joins TRBV27 to TRBJ1-1; D not certain. Looked up from germline, CDR1 is MNHEY and CDR2 is SMNVEV (reference sequence). V lost 3 bases and J 4 bases, leaving 15 bases between the germline ends. The CDR3 sequence is 15 residues long. CDR3 DNA: TGTGCCAGCAGTTTGAGGACGGGTTTGATCACTGAAGCTTTCTTT. It specifies CASSLRTGLITEAFF.

The V gene is TRBV7-8, the J gene TRBJ2-7; weak D call: TRBD2 (5 bases). Germline V CDR1 and CDR2: SGHVS, FQNEAQ. The CDR3 runs to 12 residues. V was trimmed by 6 bases and J by 4 bases, leaving 10 bases between them. This CDR3 is CASSQTRYEQYF. The CDR3 bases are TGTGCCAGCAGTCAAACTAGGTACGAGCAGTACTTC.

This chain connects TRBV5-6 to TRBJ1-6, with D perhaps TRBD1 (6 bases). The V end was cut by 2 bases, the J end by 8 bases, with 8 bases between. The length of the CDR3 is 13 residues. From germline, CDR1 is SGHDT and CDR2 YYEEEE. In nucleotides, the CDR3 is TGTGCCAGCAGCTTACAGGGTGATTCACCCCTCCACTTT. Translating it yields CASSLQGDSPLHF.

This chain links TRBV10-2 with TRBJ1-1; D might be TRBD1 (5 bases). The V gene's germline CDR1 is WSHSY and CDR2 SAAADI. CDR3 length equals 15 residues. V was trimmed by 10 bases and J by 0 bases, leaving 18 bases between them. DNA of the CDR3: TGCGCCACGAGCCCTCCTCCGGGGGTGAACACTGAAGCTTTCTTT. As protein: CATSPPPGVNTEAFF.

V usage is TRBV6-6 and J usage is TRBJ2-7, with D perhaps being TRBD1 or TRBD2 (5 bases each). Germline V lookup: CDR1 MNHNY, CDR2 SVGAGI (reference sequence). V lost 1 base and J 5 bases, leaving 12 bases between the germline ends. The CDR3 spans 14 residues. In DNA form, the CDR3 reads TGTGCCAGCAGTTACTTGGGAGAGGGGAACGAGCAGTACTTC. Its protein product is CASSYLGEGNEQYF.

The chain couples TRBV10-3 to TRBJ2-7, with 12 bases lining up with TRBD2. The CDR3 loop spans 16 amino acids. Germline CDR1 is ENHRY and CDR2 is SYGVKD. The trim removed 3 bases at V and 3 bases at J, leaving 6 bases unmatched. The chain's CDR3 is CAISDLGLAGLYEQYF. The CDR3 DNA reads as TGTGCCATCAGTGATTTGGGACTAGCGGGCCTCTACGAGCAGTACTTC.

The chain carries TRBV9 and TRBJ2-7, with TRBD1 as a possible D gene (6 bases). The CDR3 length is 15 residues. Germline V gene sequence: CDR1 SGDLS, CDR2 YYNGEE. V shed 2 bases and J shed 2 bases, with 14 bases lying between them. The CDR3 DNA follows: TGTGCCAGCAGCGTGGGGGCGGCGGGTGCCTACGAGCAGTACTTC. Translated: CASSVGAAGAYEQYF.

The count of this clone is one. The chain recombines TRBV30 with TRBJ2-2; a weak D match, TRBD2 (6 bases). The CDR3 loop spans 16 amino acids. Germline CDR1 and CDR2: GTSNPN and SVGIG (reference sequence). Trimming removed 3 bases from V and 0 bases from J, with 14 bases in between. CDR3 residues: CAWRTKGLSNTGELFF. The CDR3 DNA follows: TGTGCCTGGAGAACCAAGGGACTTTCGAACACCGGGGAGCTGTTTTTT.

The rearrangement joins TRBV9 to TRBJ2-2, with D perhaps matching TRBD1 or TRBD2 (5 bases each). Trimming pared 4 bases from V and 5 bases from J, leaving 15 bases between. CDR3 size: 15 residues. CDR1 is SGDLS, CDR2 YYNGEE, per germline. Here the CDR3 reads CASSFGVEGTGELFF. The CDR3 coding sequence is TGTGCCAGCAGCTTCGGGGTAGAGGGGACCGGGGAGCTGTTTTTT.

This chain joins TRBV2 and TRBJ1-3; a possible D gene is TRBD1 (5 bases). Germline V CDR1 and CDR2: SNHLY, FYNNEI. The CDR3 runs to 18 residues. Deletions cut 3 bases from V and 0 bases from J, with 18 bases between. The CDR3 loop is CASSDRGPGRISGNTIYF. CDR3 nucleotide sequence: TGTGCCAGCAGTGATAGGGGACCGGGCCGCATCTCTGGAAACACCATATATTTT.

The chain links TRBV10-3 to TRBJ2-7; 8 bases line up with TRBD2. The CDR3 totals 15 residues. Trimming removed 6 bases from V and 5 bases from J; junction bases left unmatched: 12. From germline, CDR1 is ENHRY and CDR2 SYGVKD. CDR3 bases: TGTGCCATCAGAAAGCGGGAGTATGGATGGAACGAGCAGTACTTC. Translation gives CAIRKREYGWNEQYF.

This rearrangement joins TRBV20-1 to TRBJ1-4, with D unclear. CDR1 and CDR2 (germline): DFQATT, SNEGSKA (reference sequence). Trimming stripped 6 bases from V and 7 bases from J, with 9 bases between. The CDR3 loop spans 11 amino acids. As DNA, the CDR3 is TGCAGTGCAAAACAGAGTGAAAAACTGTTTTTT. Translation gives CSAKQSEKLFF.

The chain is built from TRBV2 and TRBJ1-5, with a tentative D call TRBD1 (5 bases). This CDR3 contains 15 residues. Trimming shortened V by 3 bases and J by 6 bases, and 15 bases separated the two germline ends. The germline V gene encodes CDR1 SNHLY and CDR2 FYNNEI. The CDR3 region has the DNA TGTGCCAGCAGTGAGGATTCGCAGGGCACTCAGCCCCAGCATTTT. Its translation: CASSEDSQGTQPQHF. The variable domain in full, completed from reference TRBV2 and TRBJ1-5, reads EPEVTQTPSHQVTQMGQEVILRCVPISNHLYFYWYRQILGQKVEFLVSFYNNEISEKSEIFDDQFSVERPDGSNFTLKIRSTKLEDSAMYFCASSEDSQGTQPQHFGDGTRLSIL.

The gene calls are TRBV11-3 and TRBJ2-1; TRBD2 is a possible D gene (6 bases). Trimming pared 4 bases from V and 1 base from J, leaving 14 bases between. The germline CDR1 and CDR2 sequences are SGHNT and YENEEA. This CDR3 comprises 16 residues. The CDR3 protein is CASSSSIADSYNEQFF. As DNA, the CDR3 is TGTGCCAGCAGCTCGTCTATAGCGGATTCCTACAATGAGCAGTTCTTC.

V and J are TRBV7-9 and TRBJ1-1, with D hard to call. V was shortened by 5 bases and J by 1 base, with 8 bases between the two germline ends. Germline V gene data show CDR1 as SEHNR and CDR2 as FQNEAQ (reference sequence). The CDR3 is 13 amino acids. The CDR3 loop is CASSGQPNTEAFF. The CDR3 DNA sequence: TGTGCCAGCAGCGGGCAGCCGAACACTGAAGCTTTCTTT.

V and J are TRBV9 and TRBJ1-6, with no clear D. The CDR3 consists of 12 residues. Germline V gives CDR1 SGDLS, CDR2 YYNGEE. V was pared by 3 bases and J by 8 bases, with 6 bases between. CDR3 amino acids: CASSGNHSPLHF. The CDR3, as DNA: TGTGCCAGCAGCGGCAATCATTCACCCCTCCACTTT.